The TCR beta chain under discussion was sequenced for a study of naive and memory T cell subsets (dated by TCRdb to about 2017). About the full investigation: The figure summarizing the skin biopsy and whole blood samples listed approximately 10 blood donors, 7 tuberculin skin test biopsies and 3 saline control biopsies. PCR2 was typically performed as a SYBR Green qPCR that was stopped at a set threshold, although end-point PCR (about 6 cycles) could be used instead for low-input samples. Study-wide findings and limitations: The potential sensitivity of the RNA-based method to TCR transcript changes with T cell activation and differentiation was acknowledged.

Using 3' ligation of a UMI-containing oligonucleotide to TCR cDNA, the study laid out a robust and sensitive protocol to amplify, sequence and analyze TCRs. For whole blood analysis, approximately 2.5 ml of peripheral blood was collected from healthy adult volunteers into Tempus tubes, and RNA was extracted following the manufacturer's instructions. Before reverse transcription, total RNA that had not been cell sorted was treated with RQ1 DNase, with a target input of roughly 1 to 1,100 ng. Skin biopsy and whole blood libraries were made to test pipeline robustness in samples where T cells form a minority population. This clonotype was seen many times. It has no known antigen specificity. Within one base of it there is no much larger clone, and no base qualities were kept. Trimming costs V 6 bases and J 0 bases, and their ends lie 18 bases apart. The CDR3 goes from the cysteine to the phenylalanine over 17 residues. Only the CDR3 DNA is retained, 51 bases long and in frame from the first base. CDR1 and CDR2, looked up from the germline V gene, are KGHSH and LQKENI.

The library relied on 5' RACE. Four rounds of PCR, run with the SP2 primer together with nested alpha and beta constant region primers, were used to amplify the ligated cDNA. For the blood and skin samples, TCR RNA was reverse transcribed with SuperScript IV using primers for the alpha and beta constant regions. T4 RNA ligase 1 was used to ligate an oligonucleotide containing the Illumina SP2 primer and a UMI to the 3' end of the cDNA. To prevent hairpin formation, the 12-nucleotide UMI was made up of two random hexamers with an eight-base spacer between them. From the second PCR onward, the TCR alpha and beta chain libraries were handled separately, and dual indexing was used for multiplexing. After pooling, the indexed libraries were analyzed by capillary electrophoresis and sequenced on either an Illumina MiSeq or NextSeq. To boost base diversity and improve cluster recognition, PhiX DNA at about 5-7.5% was spiked into the libraries. The study's own analysis went as follows. Demultiplexor extracted UMIs from read 2, combined them with read 1 TCR sequence, and split reads by sample indices. V and J genes and V-J junctions were identified by Decombinator, and each TCR was assigned a five-part identifier that included V and J deletions. UMIs were used by Collapsinator to correct sequencing errors and PCR amplification heterogeneity, so that a UMI-based abundance was obtained for each TCR. CDR3Translator converted identifiers to nucleotide sequence, translated to amino acids, and extracted CDR3 regions using terminal motifs. Error-corrected alpha and beta TCR counts from blood and skin were compared after normalization to input RNA amount. The public reads were run again by TCRdb, first through fastp at Q25 and then through MiXCR, and only productive beta chains were kept. Each entry is one CDR3 protein sequence, shown with its most common DNA and genes. TCRdb's processing, not the authors', yielded these V and J calls. The sample table contains about 57,000 distinct CDR3 sequences; only one count was recorded for around 7.3% of them. The ten most abundant clones make up about 8.9% of the sample.

Recombination joined TRBV18 with TRBJ1-5, with the D segment identity uncertain. The sequence was collected from a female donor in good health. CDR3 sequence: CASSPMTAMYSNQPQHF. Read as DNA, the sequence is TGTGCCAGCTCGCCGATGACCGCCATGTATAGCAATCAGCCCCAGCATTTT.